A selection of T cell receptor beta chains follows, all from one sample in a study of beta chain features in type 1 diabetes. Repertoires were generated with immunoSEQ multiplex PCR, while TCRdb's copy carries only in-frame clones and drops some. Of 350,000 or so clones in the sample, 15% to 20% are singletons; the top ten hold 0.044%. The specimen sequenced was naive CD4+ T cells from blood. The receptors derive from a young woman in good health. CDR3s include the opening cysteine and the closing phenylalanine or tryptophan. The order of the fields is D gene, clone size, J gene, V gene, CDR3 protein, CDR3 DNA. The D gene is left open where the match is weak. Not every row has a clone size; where given, it reads once, few, many or a size class.

D gene: TRBD2; clone size: .; J gene: TRBJ2-1; V gene: TRBV5-1; CDR3 protein: CASSVLAGGSNEQFF; CDR3 DNA: TGCGCCAGCAGCGTTTTAGCGGGAGGGTCTAATGAGCAGTTCTTC
D gene: .; clone size: few; J gene: TRBJ2-7; V gene: TRBV7-2; CDR3 protein: CASSYNAGFEQYF; CDR3 DNA: TGTGCCAGCAGCTACAACGCAGGGTTCGAGCAGTACTTC
D gene: TRBD2; clone size: .; J gene: TRBJ2-7; V gene: TRBV18; CDR3 protein: CASSRTSGRAYEQYF; CDR3 DNA: TGTGCCAGCTCACGGACTAGCGGGAGGGCCTACGAGCAGTACTTC
D gene: .; clone size: .; J gene: TRBJ1-1; V gene: TRBV6-5; CDR3 protein: CASAALNTEAFF; CDR3 DNA: TGTGCCAGCGCGGCCCTGAACACTGAAGCTTTCTTT
D gene: TRBD1; clone size: .; J gene: TRBJ2-2; V gene: TRBV9; CDR3 protein: CASSAGGSNTGELFF; CDR3 DNA: TGTGCCAGCAGCGCAGGGGGCTCTAACACCGGGGAGCTGTTTTTT
D gene: TRBD1; clone size: few; J gene: TRBJ1-4; V gene: TRBV30; CDR3 protein: CAWSVPPGRGEKLFF; CDR3 DNA: TGTGCCTGGAGTGTCCCGCCGGGCAGGGGGGAAAAACTGTTTTTT
D gene: TRBD2; clone size: few; J gene: TRBJ2-2; V gene: TRBV18; CDR3 protein: CASSSLAGENGELFF; CDR3 DNA: TGTGCCAGCTCGTCACTAGCGGGAGAAAACGGGGAGCTGTTTTTT
D gene: TRBD1; clone size: .; J gene: TRBJ2-1; V gene: TRBV19; CDR3 protein: CASSKPGTGSYNEQFF; CDR3 DNA: TGTGCCAGTAGTAAACCCGGGACAGGCTCCTACAATGAGCAGTTCTTC
D gene: .; clone size: .; J gene: TRBJ2-2; V gene: TRBV4-1; CDR3 protein: CASSQTQDRRAGELFF; CDR3 DNA: TGCGCCAGCAGCCAGACTCAGGACAGACGGGCCGGGGAGCTGTTTTTT
D gene: .; clone size: few; J gene: TRBJ2-5; V gene: TRBV20-1; CDR3 protein: CSAGEGETQYF; CDR3 DNA: TGCAGTGCCGGAGAGGGAGAGACCCAGTACTTC
D gene: .; clone size: .; J gene: TRBJ1-5; V gene: TRBV28; CDR3 protein: CASRAVNQPQHF; CDR3 DNA: TGTGCCAGCAGGGCAGTCAATCAGCCCCAGCATTTT
D gene: TRBD2; clone size: .; J gene: TRBJ2-3; V gene: TRBV29-1; CDR3 protein: CSVEDPSGGPQDTQYF; CDR3 DNA: TGCAGCGTTGAAGATCCCAGCGGGGGGCCCCAAGATACGCAGTATTTT
D gene: .; clone size: .; J gene: TRBJ1-1; V gene: TRBV7-2; CDR3 protein: CASSFGGGRRSTEAFF; CDR3 DNA: TGTGCCAGCAGTTTTGGGGGGGGACGGCGTAGCACTGAAGCTTTCTTT
D gene: TRBD2; clone size: .; J gene: TRBJ2-1; V gene: TRBV28; CDR3 protein: CASSRREGPNEQFF; CDR3 DNA: TGTGCCAGCAGTAGGCGGGAGGGCCCGAATGAGCAGTTCTTC
D gene: TRBD1; clone size: .; J gene: TRBJ1-1; V gene: TRBV7-3; CDR3 protein: CASSLGGTGVNEAFF; CDR3 DNA: TGTGCCAGCAGCTTAGGTGGGACAGGGGTTAATGAAGCTTTCTTT